Following are 28 T cell receptor beta chains from one sample sequenced in a study of post-analysis software for immune sequencing data. Broader study findings: With TRBV5-6, TRBV5-1 and TRBV20-1 included, 5 or 6 TRBV segments were more frequent in patients than in controls.

Unique molecular identifiers had been added to the TCR beta cDNA libraries. MiXCR, run by TCRdb on the PCR reads, gives a single entry per CDR3 protein. This table has roughly 800,000 distinct CDR3 sequences, about 43% appearing once. No antigen has been identified for these receptors. The sample comprised blood. Receptor source: a girl between 5 and 17 years old with multiple sclerosis.

The V gene is TRBV9, the J gene TRBJ2-7, with 9 bases lining up with TRBD2. Losses at the gene ends were 3 bases for V and 3 bases for J; bases not matched to a gene: 7. This CDR3 comprises 15 residues. Germline CDR1 SGDLS, CDR2 YYNGEE. The CDR3 loop reads CASSATGTSLYEQYF. In DNA, the CDR3 is TGTGCCAGCAGCGCTACCGGGACTAGCCTCTACGAGCAGTACTTC.

The chain uses TRBV29-1 and TRBJ2-1; 9 bases align to TRBD1. Germline CDR1 is SQVTM and CDR2 is ANQGSEA. The junction had 13 bases not matched to a gene; V was cut back by 6 bases and J by 7 bases. This CDR3 comprises 15 residues. The CDR3 nucleotides are TGCAGCGTGCAGGGACAGGGACGGGCTGGTAATGAGCAGTTCTTC. This encodes CSVQGQGRAGNEQFF.

This clonotype came up a few times. The CDR3 protein is CATSRSSTGSRREQYF. For the CDR3, the DNA is TGTGCCACCAGCAGATCTTCGACAGGGTCGAGGCGCGAGCAGTACTTC. The chain combines TRBV15 with TRBJ2-5, with 7 bases matching TRBD1. The DNA matches TRBJ2-7 better at its end, which makes the J call doubtful. The CDR3 covers 16 residues. Germline-derived CDR1 and CDR2 are LNHNV and YYDKDF (reference sequence).

As DNA, the CDR3 is TGTGCCAGCAGTCGGGGAACTAGTGGGGAGACCCAGTACTTC. Protein: CASSRGTSGETQYF. The chain recombines TRBV12-3 or TRBV12-4 with TRBJ2-5, with D possibly TRBD2 on 5 matching bases. V dropped 5 bases and J dropped 5 bases, with 15 bases sitting between them. CDR3 size: 14 residues.

This clonotype was picked up many times. The chain recombines TRBV13 with TRBJ2-7, with 7 bases that match TRBD1. The CDR3 consists of 15 residues. The V and J ends lost 4 bases and 2 bases, in that order; junction bases with no gene match: 8. Germline V gene sequence: CDR1 PRHDT, CDR2 FYEKMQ (reference sequence). The CDR3 protein is CASSSRTGRAYEQYF. The CDR3 bases are TGTGCCAGCAGCTCCCGGACAGGACGAGCCTACGAGCAGTACTTC.

This clonotype was picked up one time. The genes are TRBV12-3 or TRBV12-4 and TRBJ2-5; 12 positions match TRBD2. The CDR3 sequence is 16 residues long. The trim removed 5 bases at V and 7 bases at J, leaving 11 bases unmatched. The CDR3 DNA is TGTGCCAGCAGTCCGCGACTAGCGGGAGTCTCGGGGACCCAGTACTTC. Translating it yields CASSPRLAGVSGTQYF.

The chain has TRBV27 and TRBJ2-3, with D perhaps matching TRBD1 or TRBD2 (6 bases each). Germline V CDR1 and CDR2: MNHEY, SMNVEV (reference sequence). V was cut by 1 base and J by 5 bases, with 10 bases left in between. The CDR3 is made up of 14 amino acids. The CDR3 spells CASSLWGAGDTQYF. CDR3 coding DNA: TGTGCCAGCAGTTTATGGGGGGCAGGAGATACGCAGTATTTT.

The chain is built from TRBV5-1 and TRBJ2-5; 11 bases line up with TRBD2. Germline loops: CDR1 SGHRS, CDR2 YFSETQ. The CDR3 totals 15 residues. J was trimmed by 0 bases and V by 4 bases; bases with no gene match: 2. The CDR3 DNA sequence: TGCGCCAGCAGCATTAGCGGGAGGGACCAAGAGACCCAGTACTTC. Encoded protein: CASSISGRDQETQYF.

The V and J genes are TRBV12-3 or TRBV12-4 and TRBJ2-3, with 7 bases identical to TRBD2. The V and J ends lost 7 bases and 4 bases, in that order; junction bases with no gene match: 11. The length of the CDR3 is 15 residues. CDR3 loop: CASILGGSGADTQYF. In DNA form, the CDR3 reads TGTGCCAGCATCCTCGGCGGGAGTGGGGCAGATACGCAGTATTTT.

There are a few counts of this clonotype. This chain joins TRBV12-3 or TRBV12-4 and TRBJ1-2; 7 bases fit TRBD1. V was pared by 6 bases and J by 4 bases, with 5 bases of the junction left unmatched. CDR3 length: 13 amino acids. The CDR3 nucleotides are TGTGCCAGCAGACGACAGGGCACCTATGGCTACACCTTC. It translates to CASRRQGTYGYTF.

This clonotype was counted only a few times. CDR3 sequence: CASSLGSFGTYEQYF. The CDR3 nucleotides read TGCGCCAGCAGCTTGGGGTCCTTTGGGACCTACGAGCAGTACTTC. The chain combines TRBV5-1 with TRBJ2-7; the D is unclear. Trimming took off 0 bases at V and 2 bases at J, with 12 bases between the two ends. The CDR3 is made up of 15 amino acids. From germline, CDR1 is SGHRS and CDR2 YFSETQ. The whole variable domain, filled in from reference TRBV5-1 and TRBJ2-7, reads KAGVTQTPRYLIKTRGQQVTLSCSPISGHRSVSWYQQTPGQGLQFLFEYFSETQRNKGNFPGRFSGRQFSNSRSEMNVSTLELGDSALYLCASSLGSFGTYEQYFGPGTRLTVT.

The J gene is TRBJ2-6, the V gene TRBV6-1, with 7 bases identical to TRBD1. The junction had 9 bases not matched to a gene; V was cut back by 5 bases and J by 2 bases. This CDR3 is built from 17 residues. Germline V gene sequence: CDR1 MNHNS, CDR2 SASEGT. CDR3 nucleotide sequence: TGTGCCAGCAGTCTGCAGGGGGTAGGCCCTGGGGCCAACGTCCTGACTTTC. Protein sequence: CASSLQGVGPGANVLTF.

The CDR3 protein is CASSGGQGTEAFF. The CDR3, as DNA: TGTGCCAGCAGCGGTGGACAGGGGACTGAAGCTTTCTTT. The chain is built from TRBV5-6 and TRBJ1-1; 9 bases map to TRBD1. Trimming at V came to 4 bases and at J to 5 bases, leaving 3 bases not matched to a gene. The CDR3 extends over 13 amino acids. CDR1 is SGHDT and CDR2 is YYEEEE in the germline V gene.

This chain uses TRBV10-1 with TRBJ2-7; 9 nucleotides align to TRBD2. This CDR3 region has 17 residues. V was pared by 0 bases and J by 3 bases, with 9 bases of the junction left unmatched. Germline V CDR1 and CDR2: WNHNN, SYGVQD (reference sequence). CDR3 sequence reads: CASSESGGAGGVYEQYF. Here the CDR3 DNA reads TGCGCCAGCAGTGAGTCCGGAGGAGCGGGAGGAGTCTACGAGCAGTACTTC.

The chain joins TRBV7-8 to TRBJ2-7, with D perhaps matching TRBD1 (6 bases). The CDR3 is 19 residues long. Germline V gene data show CDR1 as SGHVS and CDR2 as FQNEAQ. Between the trimmed V and J ends, which lost 1 base and 7 bases, there was a span of 29 bases. CDR3 nucleotides: TGTGCCAGCAGCTTAGTGGGGACACCCCAAGCCCTCCCTCAAGGAGAGCAGTACTTC. Encoded protein: CASSLVGTPQALPQGEQYF. The full variable domain, in which reference TRBV7-8 and TRBJ2-7 provide the parts outside the CDR3, is GAGVSQSPRYKVAKRGQDVALRCDPISGHVSLFWYQQALGQGPEFLTYFQNEAQLDKSGLPSDRFFAERPEGSVSTLKIQRTQQEDSAVYLCASSLVGTPQALPQGEQYFGPGTRLTVT.

This clonotype was seen just once. This chain uses TRBV3-1 with TRBJ2-5; D is perhaps TRBD2 (5 bases). The CDR3 contains 14 residues. The V gene's germline CDR1 is LGHDT and CDR2 YNNKEL (reference sequence). V was pared by 2 bases and J by 1 base, with 8 bases between. DNA for the CDR3: TGTGCCAGCAGCCAAAGGACTTTCCAAGAGACCCAGTACTTC. It encodes CASSQRTFQETQYF.

This clonotype was seen a few times. V gene TRBV5-5 combines with J gene TRBJ1-2; D unclear. CDR1 is SGHKS and CDR2 is YYEKEE in the germline V gene (reference sequence). With 4 bases removed from V and 4 bases from J, the gap between germline ends came to 17 bases. CDR3 length equals 15 residues. The CDR3 here is CASSPLIAPLYGYTF. In nucleotides, the CDR3 is TGTGCCAGCAGCCCCCTCATCGCCCCCCTCTATGGCTACACCTTC.

This chain joins TRBV7-3 and TRBJ1-2; perhaps TRBD1 as D (5 bases). CDR1 and CDR2 from the germline V gene are SGHTA and FQGTGA. The CDR3 covers 15 residues. The V and J ends lost 1 base and 4 bases respectively, with 13 bases between them. The CDR3 DNA follows: TGTGCCAGCAGCTTAAAGGCCGGAGGGACCTATGGCTACACCTTC. Protein product: CASSLKAGGTYGYTF.

V usage is TRBV15 and J usage is TRBJ1-2; 9 nucleotides agree with TRBD1. CDR1 is LNHNV and CDR2 is YYDKDF in the germline V gene (reference sequence). Unmatched junction bases numbered 5, after V lost 2 bases and J lost 4 bases. CDR3 length: 15 amino acids. The CDR3 reads CATSRPDRGSYGYTF. CDR3 in DNA: TGTGCCACCAGCAGACCTGACAGGGGGTCCTATGGCTACACCTTC.

This clonotype showed up just a few times. The rearrangement joins TRBV7-6 to TRBJ2-1; D gene ambiguous. V lost 0 bases, J lost 8 bases, and 11 bases lay in between. Germline CDR1 is SGHVS and CDR2 is FNYEAQ. The CDR3 totals 14 residues. As DNA, the CDR3 is TGTGCCAGCAGCTTAGCGGGATCTGGCGATGAGCAGTTCTTC. Translated, it gives CASSLAGSGDEQFF.

This clonotype occurred once. The chain employs TRBV5-1 and TRBJ2-5; no reliable D call. This CDR3 region has 14 residues. V lost 5 bases and J 3 bases, leaving 14 bases between the germline ends. The germline V gene encodes CDR1 SGHRS and CDR2 YFSETQ. The CDR3 DNA follows: TGCGCCAGCAGTTCTGCCCCTGGGGAAGAGACCCAGTACTTC. It encodes CASSSAPGEETQYF.

A few counts support this clonotype. The J gene is TRBJ2-2, the V gene TRBV9; perhaps TRBD1 as D (5 bases). The V end lost 4 bases, the J end lost 6 bases, and 13 bases lay between the germline ends. The CDR3 length is 14 residues. Germline V gives CDR1 SGDLS, CDR2 YYNGEE. The CDR3 sequence: CASSPIQGPGELFF. CDR3 nucleotide sequence: TGTGCCAGCAGCCCCATTCAGGGCCCCGGGGAGCTGTTTTTT. Complete variable domain (other parts from reference TRBV9 and TRBJ2-2): DSGVTQTPKHLITATGQRVTLRCSPRSGDLSVYWYQQSLDQGLQFLIQYYNGEERAKGNILERFSAQQFPDLHSELNLSSLELGDSALYFCASSPIQGPGELFFGEGSRLTVL.

CDR3 amino acids: CASRTSPAGGAYF. CDR3 sequence (DNA): TGTGCCAGCAGGACCTCCCCCGCGGGAGGGGCGTATTTT. The V gene is TRBV12-3 or TRBV12-4, the J gene TRBJ2-3, with 9 bases matching TRBD2. The junction had 12 bases not matched to a gene; V was cut back by 6 bases and J by 14 bases. There are 13 residues in the CDR3.

The gene calls are TRBV24-1 and TRBJ2-3; TRBD2 aligns across 8 bases. CDR3 length equals 16 residues. The germline CDR1 and CDR2 sequences are KGHDR and SFDVKD. Trimming cost V 3 bases and J 5 bases; bases outside gene matches: 9. This CDR3 is CATSDRVAGGGDTQYF. In DNA form, the CDR3 reads TGTGCCACCAGTGATCGGGTCGCCGGGGGGGGAGATACGCAGTATTTT.

This clonotype was recorded a few times. This chain uses TRBV20-1 with TRBJ1-2; 9 bases are a match to TRBD1. V was clipped by 6 bases and J by 5 bases; unmatched bases: 7. The CDR3 has 13 amino acids. The germline CDR1 and CDR2 sequences are DFQATT and SNEGSKA (reference sequence). The CDR3 spells CSAARDREYGYTF. Here the CDR3 DNA reads TGCAGTGCGGCAAGGGACAGGGAGTATGGCTACACCTTC.

Notes on this clonotype: One end of the junction does not line up with germline, which may come from a read error. V gene TRBV6-5 combines with J gene TRBJ2-5; 10 positions agree with TRBD2. The end of the DNA fits TRBJ2-7 better, so the J call may be wrong. There are 15 residues in the CDR3. Per the germline V gene, CDR1 is MNHEY and CDR2 is SVGAGI. The DNA of the CDR3 is TGTGCCAGCAGTCCCGGGACTAGCGTCTCCCACGAGCAGTACTTC. This translates into CASSPGTSVSHEQYF.

This clonotype was counted once. The V gene is TRBV5-5, the J gene TRBJ1-2; D not resolved. This CDR3 region has 16 residues. Looked up from germline, CDR1 is SGHKS and CDR2 is YYEKEE (reference sequence). Trimming took off 6 bases at V and 4 bases at J, with 22 bases between the two ends. For the CDR3, the DNA is TGTGCCAGCAACCGAATAGCCACAGAAGGCGGCTATGGCTACACCTTC. The encoded protein is CASNRIATEGGYGYTF.

This sequence joins TRBV12-3 or TRBV12-4 and TRBJ1-3, with a tentative D call TRBD1 (6 bases). V was clipped by 5 bases and J by 0 bases, with 14 bases between them. The CDR3 consists of 16 residues. Here the CDR3 reads CASSPAGTSSGNTIYF. CDR3 nucleotides: TGTGCCAGCAGTCCCGCCGGGACAAGCTCTGGAAACACCATATATTTT.